A selection of T cell receptor beta chains follows, all from one sample in a study of chemoradiotherapy in HPV16-positive cancers. Assay: immunoSEQ multiplex PCR; the TCRdb copy retains only in-frame clones and omits some. The data show about 2,900 clones, 70% to 90% seen once. Material: tumor tissue, obtained from a patient who underwent chemoradiotherapy. The receptors shown here come from a human donor with HPV-associated anogenital cancer. Both conserved end residues are part of each CDR3. D genes are given only for firm matches. Some rows mark clone size as missing; the rest say once, few, many or name a class of expanded clone.

V,size,length,J,D,DNA,CDR3
TRBV7-2,-,15,TRBJ1-1,TRBD1,TGTGCCAGCAGCTTAGAAGACAGGGTCAACACTGAAGCTTTCTTT,CASSLEDRVNTEAFF
TRBV19,-,15,TRBJ2-7,TRBD1,TGTGCCAGTAGTGCAGGACAGGGTCCCGCCTACGAGCAGTACTTC,CASSAGQGPAYEQYF
TRBV28,-,15,TRBJ2-2,TRBD1,TGTGCCAGCAGTCCCACAGGGGGGAACACCGGGGAGCTGTTTTTT,CASSPTGGNTGELFF
TRBV30,-,17,TRBJ2-6,-,TGTGCCTGGAGTGTACAAGGTGCGACTCCTGGGGCCAACGTCCTGACTTTC,CAWSVQGATPGANVLTF
TRBV28,-,14,TRBJ2-1,-,TGTGCCAGCAGTAGGGACTTACCCTACAATGAGCAGTTCTTC,CASSRDLPYNEQFF
TRBV30,-,11,TRBJ2-7,-,TGTGCCTGGAGCCCCTCCTACGAGCAGTACTTC,CAWSPSYEQYF
TRBV23-1,-,15,TRBJ2-3,-,TGCGCCAGCAGTCCCCGAACTAGACCCACAGATACGCAGTATTTT,CASSPRTRPTDTQYF
TRBV5-1,-,17,TRBJ2-7,-,TGCGCCAGCAGCTTGGCGACGGTCAACAGCATTTCCTACGAGCAGTACTTC,CASSLATVNSISYEQYF
TRBV11-1,-,12,TRBJ2-5,-,TGTGCCAGCAGCTTTTCGTCTGAGACCCAGTACTTC,CASSFSSETQYF
TRBV29-1,-,14,TRBJ2-1,TRBD1,TGCAGCGTCCGACCACAGGGGGGCTACAATGAGCAGTTCTTC,CSVRPQGGYNEQFF
TRBV29-1,-,11,TRBJ1-2,TRBD1,TGCAGCGGTGACAGGGGGCATGGCTACACCTTC,CSGDRGHGYTF
TRBV6-1,-,15,TRBJ2-2,-,TGTGCCAGCAGTGAAGTGGGCAGGGTCACCGGGGAGCTGTTTTTT,CASSEVGRVTGELFF
TRBV28,-,15,TRBJ1-5,-,TGTGCCAGCAGTTTCCGGGACGCAGGCTATCAGCCCCAGCATTTT,CASSFRDAGYQPQHF
TRBV10-3,-,18,TRBJ2-1,TRBD1,TGTGCCATCAGTGAGTCCAGGGGGCGGTTAGTCGAGGTCAATGAGCAGTTCTTC,CAISESRGRLVEVNEQFF
TRBV4-1,-,19,TRBJ1-1,-,TGCGCCAGCAGCCACCCTTTGGGGGGGGGACGGGGCTCTACAACTGAAGCTTTCTTT,CASSHPLGGGRGSTTEAFF
TRBV6-9,once,13,TRBJ1-2,-,TGTGCCAGCATCCCGACAGACCGATATGGCTACACCTTC,CASIPTDRYGYTF
TRBV28,-,14,TRBJ2-3,-,TGTGCCAGCAGTTTAAGGTCGGGGGCAGATACGCAGTATTTT,CASSLRSGADTQYF
TRBV7-6,-,15,TRBJ2-7,-,TGTGCCAGCAGTCCCGGACTGAGAAGCTCCTACGAGCAGTACTTC,CASSPGLRSSYEQYF
TRBV18,-,15,TRBJ2-7,TRBD1,TGTGCCAGCTCACCGATGGGACAGGGGTTAGGCGAGCAGTACTTC,CASSPMGQGLGEQYF
TRBV19,-,15,TRBJ1-5,TRBD1,TGTGCCAGTAGGGGGACAGGGCCTAGCAATCAGCCCCAGCATTTT,CASRGTGPSNQPQHF
TRBV19,-,17,TRBJ2-5,-,TGTGCCAGTAGTATAGATCCCCCTGGGGGCGCCCAAGAGACCCAGTACTTC,CASSIDPPGGAQETQYF
TRBV5-5,-,12,TRBJ2-3,-,TGTGCCAGCAGCTTAGACGCAGATACGCAGTATTTT,CASSLDADTQYF